The source of this T cell receptor beta chain is a study of early T cells in non-severe SARS-CoV-2 infection (dated by TCRdb to the early 2020s). Looking at the study overall: Because TCR sequencing relied on bulk RNA taken from unsorted whole blood, pairing of alpha and beta chains was not possible. Overall results and qualifications from the work: Matching against VDJdb was skewed toward anti-spike CD8 responses, likely underestimated virus-specific expansions, and missed private and CD4 specificities.

Receptors were amplified or captured by 5' RACE. The reads were generated on a NextSeq 500. The TCR library protocol attached unique molecular identifiers to individual cDNA molecules to correct for sequencing error and PCR bias. Both TCR alpha and beta chains were sequenced, and tight co-correlation was observed between alpha and beta sequence abundances in each sample. Processing in the source paper ran as follows. Decombinator V4 was used to annotate TCR sequences for V gene, J gene and CDR3. TCRs were defined as expanded if a significant change between any two time points was detected under a Poisson model with p below 0.0001. TCR abundances were normalised to the total number of TCRs sequenced per sample and expressed as counts per million. MAIT TCRs were defined by TRAV1-2 paired with TRAJ12, TRAJ20 or TRAJ33, and iNKT TCRs by TRAV10 paired with TRAJ18. VDJdb, accessed on 1 November 2021, was searched for TCRs annotated for CMV, EBV and SARS-CoV-2, and TCRs annotated for more than one antigen were excluded. The public sequencing data were trimmed at Q25 with fastp and processed into clonotypes with MiXCR by TCRdb, which kept only in-frame beta chains. Records with the same CDR3 protein are collapsed into one entry carrying the most frequent genes and DNA. TCRdb's processing, not the authors', yielded these V and J calls. The sample data list about 71,000 distinct CDR3 sequences, and roughly 12% of these were observed just once. Around 2.9% of the sample rests with the top ten.

The table lists this clonotype with many counts. Its antigen remains unidentified. The sample holds no much larger clone one base away, and base qualities are not on file. V and J are truncated by 5 bases and 4 bases respectively, leaving an intervening sequence of 7 bases. The CDR3 measures 12 amino acids from cysteine to phenylalanine. CDR3 DNA is the only sequence kept; it has 36 bases, read in frame from the first base. According to the germline V gene, CDR1 reads SGHVS and CDR2 reads FNYEAQ. Set within a cohort of healthcare workers in London, UK, this nested case-control study involved weekly PCR testing of nasopharyngeal swabs along with blood sampling. Healthcare workers were recruited during the week of the UK lockdown, between 23 and 31 March 2020, and followed weekly for up to 16 weeks.

This specimen consisted of whole blood, obtained at baseline. The sequence came from an adult who was a healthcare worker with PCR-confirmed SARS-CoV-2 infection or an uninfected control (not recorded which). The rearranged segments are TRBV7-6 and TRBJ2-3, and perhaps TRBD2 as D gene, on 5 matching bases. The CDR3: CASSEGADTQYF. The sequenced DNA: TGTGCCAGCAGCGAGGGTGCAGATACGCAGTATTTT.